Sequencing of this T cell receptor beta chain was carried out in a study of identical twins. Study results and limitations: Beta clonotypes that were abundant in cord blood contained fewer insertions, a pattern absent from memory repertoires.

The sample holds a few counts of this clonotype. Its antigen is not known. Template switching (which added a universal primer site) was used, and cDNA carried unique molecular identifiers. TCRdb recomputed calls from the 5' RACE reads with MiXCR, one row per CDR3 protein. The sample has some 460,000 distinct CDR3 sequences; 14% are singletons. These data are also associated with another study on yellow fever vaccine responses in identical twins. That paper notes: The T cell response to vaccination in identical twins was reportedly partly convergent and partly personalized.

Sequenced: CD4+ T cells sorted from blood. The TCR was taken from a woman between 18 and 29 years old in good health.

The CDR3 DNA reads as TGTGCCAGCAGTTACTCGAGTAGGGAGACCCAGTACTTC. Amino acid sequence: CASSYSSRETQYF. This chain connects TRBV6-5 to TRBJ2-5; D uncertain. This CDR3 contains 13 residues. Germline CDR1 reads MNHEY; CDR2 reads SVGAGI. Trimming cost V 0 bases and J 5 bases, with 7 bases left between them.